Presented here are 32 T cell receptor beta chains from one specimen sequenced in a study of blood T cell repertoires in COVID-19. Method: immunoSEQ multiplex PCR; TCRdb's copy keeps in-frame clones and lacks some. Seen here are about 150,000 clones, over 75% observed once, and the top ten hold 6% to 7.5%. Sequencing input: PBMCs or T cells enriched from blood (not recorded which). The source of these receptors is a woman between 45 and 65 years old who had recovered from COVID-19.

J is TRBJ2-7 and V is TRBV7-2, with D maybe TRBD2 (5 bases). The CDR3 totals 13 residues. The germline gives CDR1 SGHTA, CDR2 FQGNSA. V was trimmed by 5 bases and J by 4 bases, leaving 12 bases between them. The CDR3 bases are TGTGCCAGCAGCATAGACTACAAATACGAGCAGTACTTC. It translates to CASSIDYKYEQYF. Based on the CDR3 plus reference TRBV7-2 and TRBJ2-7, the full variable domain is GAGVSQSPSNKVTEKGKDVELRCDPISGHTALYWYRQSLGQGLEFLIYFQGNSAPDKSGLPSDRFSAERTGGSVSTLTIQRTQQEDSAVYLCASSIDYKYEQYFGPGTRLTVT.

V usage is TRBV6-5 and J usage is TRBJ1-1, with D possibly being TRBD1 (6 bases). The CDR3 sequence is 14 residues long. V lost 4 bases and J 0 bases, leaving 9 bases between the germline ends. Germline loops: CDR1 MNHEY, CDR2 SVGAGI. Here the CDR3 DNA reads TGTGCCAGCAGTTTTCAGGGGTTGAACACTGAAGCTTTCTTT. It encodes CASSFQGLNTEAFF.

The DNA for the CDR3 is TGTGCCAGCTCACCCGAGCGTTTCTCTGGAAACACCATATATTTT. Translating gives CASSPERFSGNTIYF. V usage is TRBV18 and J usage is TRBJ1-3; D is ambiguous. The CDR3 is 15 residues long. The germline CDR1 and CDR2 sequences are KGHSH and LQKENI. The V end lost 3 bases, the J end lost 0 bases, and 9 bases lay between the germline ends.

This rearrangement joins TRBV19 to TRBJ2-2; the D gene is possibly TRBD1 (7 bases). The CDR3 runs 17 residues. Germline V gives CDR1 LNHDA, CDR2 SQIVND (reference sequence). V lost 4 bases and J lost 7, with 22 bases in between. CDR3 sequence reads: CASSTRDSPDYGGELFF. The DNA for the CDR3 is TGTGCCAGTAGTACGCGGGACAGCCCGGACTATGGCGGGGAGCTGTTTTTT.

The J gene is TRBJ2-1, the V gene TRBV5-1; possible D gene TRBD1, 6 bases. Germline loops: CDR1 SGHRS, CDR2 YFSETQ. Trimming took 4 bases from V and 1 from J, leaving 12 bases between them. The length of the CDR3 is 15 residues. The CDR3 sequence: CASSGSGTSYNEQFF. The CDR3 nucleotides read TGCGCCAGCAGCGGGTCGGGGACATCCTACAATGAGCAGTTCTTC.

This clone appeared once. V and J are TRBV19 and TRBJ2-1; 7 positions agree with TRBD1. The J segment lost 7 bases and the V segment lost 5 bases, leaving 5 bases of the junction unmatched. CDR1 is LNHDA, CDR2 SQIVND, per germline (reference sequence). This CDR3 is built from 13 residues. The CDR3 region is CASSEGARNEQFF. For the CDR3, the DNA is TGTGCCAGTAGTGAGGGGGCTAGGAATGAGCAGTTCTTC.

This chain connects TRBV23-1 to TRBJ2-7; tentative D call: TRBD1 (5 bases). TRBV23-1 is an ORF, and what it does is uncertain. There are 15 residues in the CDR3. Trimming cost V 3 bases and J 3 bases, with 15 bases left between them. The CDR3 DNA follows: TGCGCCAGCAGTCAGAGGAAACAGGACAACTACGAGCAGTACTTC. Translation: CASSQRKQDNYEQYF.

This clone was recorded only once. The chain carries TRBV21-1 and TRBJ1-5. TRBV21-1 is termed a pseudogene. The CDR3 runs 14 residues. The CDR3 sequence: CASSWRNSNQPQHF. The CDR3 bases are TGTGCCAGCAGCTGGAGGAATAGCAATCAGCCCCAGCATTTT.

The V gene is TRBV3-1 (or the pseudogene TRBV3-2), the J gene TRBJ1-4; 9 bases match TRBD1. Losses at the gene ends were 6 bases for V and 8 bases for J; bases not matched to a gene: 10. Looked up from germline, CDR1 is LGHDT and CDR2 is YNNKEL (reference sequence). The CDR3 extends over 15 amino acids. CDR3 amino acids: CASSWTGTGLEKLFF. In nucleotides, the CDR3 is TGTGCCAGCAGTTGGACCGGGACAGGGCTGGAAAAACTGTTTTTT.

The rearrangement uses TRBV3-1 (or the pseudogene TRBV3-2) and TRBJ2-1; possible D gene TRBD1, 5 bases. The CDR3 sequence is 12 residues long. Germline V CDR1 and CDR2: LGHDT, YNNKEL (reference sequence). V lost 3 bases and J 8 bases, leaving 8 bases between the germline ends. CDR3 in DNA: TGTGCCAGCAGCCAGCGGACACATGAGCAGTTCTTC. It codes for CASSQRTHEQFF.

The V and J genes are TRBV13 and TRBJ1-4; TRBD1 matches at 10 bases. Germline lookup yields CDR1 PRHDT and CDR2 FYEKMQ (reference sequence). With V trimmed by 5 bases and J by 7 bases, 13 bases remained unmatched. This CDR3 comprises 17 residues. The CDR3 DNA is TGTGCCAGCAGCCGCCGCCGGGACAGGGGACGGGGTGAAAAACTGTTTTTT. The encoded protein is CASSRRRDRGRGEKLFF.

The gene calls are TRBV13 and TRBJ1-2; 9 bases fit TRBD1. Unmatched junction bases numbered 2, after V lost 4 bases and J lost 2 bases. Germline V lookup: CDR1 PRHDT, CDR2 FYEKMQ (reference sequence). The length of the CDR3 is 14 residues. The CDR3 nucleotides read TGTGCCAGCAGCTCCGGACAGGGGAACTATGGCTACACCTTC. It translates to CASSSGQGNYGYTF.

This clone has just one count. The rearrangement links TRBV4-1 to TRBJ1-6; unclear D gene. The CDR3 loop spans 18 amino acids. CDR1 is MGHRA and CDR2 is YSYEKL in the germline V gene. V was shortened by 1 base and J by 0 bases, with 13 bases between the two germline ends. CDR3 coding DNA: TGCGCCAGCAGCCAAGCTTTGTTATTGAGCTCCTATAATTCACCCCTCCACTTT. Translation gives CASSQALLLSSYNSPLHF.

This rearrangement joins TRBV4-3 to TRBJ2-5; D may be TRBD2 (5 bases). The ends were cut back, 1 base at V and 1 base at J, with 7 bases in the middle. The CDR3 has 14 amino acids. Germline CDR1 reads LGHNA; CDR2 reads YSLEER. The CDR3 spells CASSQGEPQETQYF. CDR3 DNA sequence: TGCGCCAGCAGCCAAGGGGAGCCCCAAGAGACCCAGTACTTC.

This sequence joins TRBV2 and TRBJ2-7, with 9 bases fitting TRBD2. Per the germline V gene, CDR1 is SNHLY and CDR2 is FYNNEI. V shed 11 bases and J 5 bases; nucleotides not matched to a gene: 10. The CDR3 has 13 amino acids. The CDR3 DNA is TGTGCCCGCGGGGGACTAGCTCGCCACGAGCAGTACTTC. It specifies CARGGLARHEQYF. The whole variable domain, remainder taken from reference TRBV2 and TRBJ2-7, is EPEVTQTPSHQVTQMGQEVILRCVPISNHLYFYWYRQILGQKVEFLVSFYNNEISEKSEIFDDQFSVERPDGSNFTLKIRSTKLEDSAMYFCARGGLARHEQYFGPGTRLTVT.

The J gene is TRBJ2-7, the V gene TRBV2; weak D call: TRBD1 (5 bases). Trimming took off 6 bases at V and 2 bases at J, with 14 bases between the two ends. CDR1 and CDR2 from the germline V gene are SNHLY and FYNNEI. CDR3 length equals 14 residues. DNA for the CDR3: TGTGCCAGCAGCTTCAGGACACAGACCTACGAGCAGTACTTC. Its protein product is CASSFRTQTYEQYF.

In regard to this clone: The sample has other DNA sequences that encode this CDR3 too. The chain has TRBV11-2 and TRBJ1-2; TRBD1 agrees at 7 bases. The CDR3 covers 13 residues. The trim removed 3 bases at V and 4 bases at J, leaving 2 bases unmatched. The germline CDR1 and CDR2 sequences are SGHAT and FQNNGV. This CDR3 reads CASSLGQSYGYTF. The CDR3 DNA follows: TGTGCCAGCAGCTTGGGACAGTCCTATGGCTACACCTTC.

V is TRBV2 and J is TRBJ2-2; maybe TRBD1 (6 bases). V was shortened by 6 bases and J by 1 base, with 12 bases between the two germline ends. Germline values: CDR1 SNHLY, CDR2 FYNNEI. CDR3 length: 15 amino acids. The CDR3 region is CASRGDTLNTGELFF. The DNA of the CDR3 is TGTGCCAGCAGAGGGGACACACTGAACACCGGGGAGCTGTTTTTT.

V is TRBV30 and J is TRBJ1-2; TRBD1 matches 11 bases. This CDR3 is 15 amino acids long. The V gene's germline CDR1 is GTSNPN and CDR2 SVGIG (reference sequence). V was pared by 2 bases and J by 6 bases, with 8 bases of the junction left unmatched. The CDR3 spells CAWSPEDRGRDGYTF. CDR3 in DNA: TGTGCCTGGAGTCCAGAGGACAGGGGGCGGGATGGCTACACCTTC.

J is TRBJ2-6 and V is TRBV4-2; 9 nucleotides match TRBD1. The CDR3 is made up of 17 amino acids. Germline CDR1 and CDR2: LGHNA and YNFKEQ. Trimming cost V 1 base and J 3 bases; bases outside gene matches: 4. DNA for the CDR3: TGTGCCAGCAGCCAAGGGGGACAGGGTGGTGGGGCCAACGTCCTGACTTTC. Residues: CASSQGGQGGGANVLTF.

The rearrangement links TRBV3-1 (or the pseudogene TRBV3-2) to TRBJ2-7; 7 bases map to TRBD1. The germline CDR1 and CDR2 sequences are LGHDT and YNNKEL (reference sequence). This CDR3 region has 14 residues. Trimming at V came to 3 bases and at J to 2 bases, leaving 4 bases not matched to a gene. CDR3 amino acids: CASSQGTAAYEQYF. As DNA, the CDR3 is TGTGCCAGCAGCCAGGGGACAGCCGCCTACGAGCAGTACTTC.

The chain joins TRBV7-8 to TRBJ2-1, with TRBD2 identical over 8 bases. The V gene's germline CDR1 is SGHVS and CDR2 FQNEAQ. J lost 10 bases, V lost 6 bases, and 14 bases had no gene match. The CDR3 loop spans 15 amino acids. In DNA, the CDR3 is TGTGCCAGCAGTACCCGGGGCGGGAGGTCAAGCGAGCAGTTCTTC. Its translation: CASSTRGGRSSEQFF.

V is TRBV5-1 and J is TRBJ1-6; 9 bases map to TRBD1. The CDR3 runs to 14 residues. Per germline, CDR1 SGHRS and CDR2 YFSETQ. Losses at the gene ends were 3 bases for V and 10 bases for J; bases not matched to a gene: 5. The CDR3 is CASSSQGAGSPLHF. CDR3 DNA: TGCGCCAGCAGCTCACAGGGGGCAGGGTCACCCCTCCACTTT.

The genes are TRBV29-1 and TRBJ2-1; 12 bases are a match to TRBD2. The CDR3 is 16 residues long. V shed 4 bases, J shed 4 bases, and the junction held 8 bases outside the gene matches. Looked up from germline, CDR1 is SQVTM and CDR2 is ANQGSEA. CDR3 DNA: TGCAGCGTTGGACCCCGACTAGCGGGAGCATACAATGAGCAGTTCTTC. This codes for CSVGPRLAGAYNEQFF.

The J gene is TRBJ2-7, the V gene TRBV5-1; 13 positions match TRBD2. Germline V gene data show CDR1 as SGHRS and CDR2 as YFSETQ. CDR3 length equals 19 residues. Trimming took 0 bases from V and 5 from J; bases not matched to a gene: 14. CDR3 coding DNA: TGCGCCAGCAGCTTGGCCGGGACGATGAGGACTAGCGGGAGCAACGAGCAGTACTTC. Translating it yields CASSLAGTMRTSGSNEQYF.

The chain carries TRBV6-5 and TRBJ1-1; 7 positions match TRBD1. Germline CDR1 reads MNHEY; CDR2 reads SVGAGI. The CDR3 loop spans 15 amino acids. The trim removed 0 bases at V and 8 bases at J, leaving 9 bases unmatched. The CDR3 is CASSYSTNLRGEAFF. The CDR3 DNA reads TGTGCCAGCAGTTACTCGACGAACCTCAGGGGGGAAGCTTTCTTT.

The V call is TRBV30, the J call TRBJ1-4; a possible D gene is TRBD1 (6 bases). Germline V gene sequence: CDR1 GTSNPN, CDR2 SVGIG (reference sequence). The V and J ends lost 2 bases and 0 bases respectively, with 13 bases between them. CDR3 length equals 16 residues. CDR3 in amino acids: CAWSTPGHPTNEKLFF. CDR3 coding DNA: TGTGCCTGGAGTACCCCGGGACACCCAACTAATGAAAAACTGTTTTTT.

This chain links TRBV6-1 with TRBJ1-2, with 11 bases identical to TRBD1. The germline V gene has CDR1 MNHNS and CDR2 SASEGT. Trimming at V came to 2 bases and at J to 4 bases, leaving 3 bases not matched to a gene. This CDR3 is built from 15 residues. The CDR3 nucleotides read TGTGCCAGCAGTGAAAAAGGGACAGGGGGCTATGGCTACACCTTC. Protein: CASSEKGTGGYGYTF.

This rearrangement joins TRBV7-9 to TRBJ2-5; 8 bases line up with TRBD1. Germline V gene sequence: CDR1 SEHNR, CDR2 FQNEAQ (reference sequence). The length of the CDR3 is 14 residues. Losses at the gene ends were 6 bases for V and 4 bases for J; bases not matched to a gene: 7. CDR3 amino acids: CASSHLGQGETQYF. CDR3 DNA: TGTGCCAGCAGTCACCTTGGACAGGGAGAGACCCAGTACTTC.

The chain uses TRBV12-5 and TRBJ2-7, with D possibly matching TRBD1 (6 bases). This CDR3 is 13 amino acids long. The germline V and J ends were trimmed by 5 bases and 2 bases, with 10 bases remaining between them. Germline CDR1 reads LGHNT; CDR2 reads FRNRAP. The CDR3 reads CASGPWTAYEQYF. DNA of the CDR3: TGTGCTAGTGGTCCATGGACAGCCTACGAGCAGTACTTC. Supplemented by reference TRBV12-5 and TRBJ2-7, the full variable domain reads DARVTQTPRHKVTEMGQEVTMRCQPILGHNTVFWYRQTMMQGLELLAYFRNRAPLDDSGMPKDRFSAEMPDATLATLKIQPSEPRDSAVYFCASGPWTAYEQYFGPGTRLTVT.

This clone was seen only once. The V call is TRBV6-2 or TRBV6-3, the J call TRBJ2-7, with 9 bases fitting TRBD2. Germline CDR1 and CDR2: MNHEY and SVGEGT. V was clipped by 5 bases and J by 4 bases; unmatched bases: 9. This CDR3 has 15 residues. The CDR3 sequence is CASSKGAGGLYEQYF. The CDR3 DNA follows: TGTGCCAGCAGTAAAGGAGCGGGAGGACTTTACGAGCAGTACTTC.

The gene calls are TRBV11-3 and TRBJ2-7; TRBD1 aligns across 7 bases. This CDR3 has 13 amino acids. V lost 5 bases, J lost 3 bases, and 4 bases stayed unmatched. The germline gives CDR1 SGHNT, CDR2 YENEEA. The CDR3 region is CASSPQGIYEQYF. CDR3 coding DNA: TGTGCCAGCAGCCCACAGGGGATCTACGAGCAGTACTTC.